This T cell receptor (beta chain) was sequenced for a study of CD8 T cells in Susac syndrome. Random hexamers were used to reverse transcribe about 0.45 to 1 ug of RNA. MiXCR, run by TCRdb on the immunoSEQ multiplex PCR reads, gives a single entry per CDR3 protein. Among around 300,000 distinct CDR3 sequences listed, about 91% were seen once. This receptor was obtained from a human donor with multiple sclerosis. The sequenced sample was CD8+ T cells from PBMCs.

The CDR3 sequence is CASSPTPGLADPGELFF. As DNA, the CDR3 is TGTGCCAGCAGCCCGACTCCGGGACTAGCGGACCCCGGGGAGCTGTTTTTT. V usage is TRBV12-3 or TRBV12-4 and J usage is TRBJ2-2; 11 bases map to TRBD2. J was trimmed by 6 bases and V by 6 bases; bases with no gene match: 12. The CDR3 runs 17 residues.